The clone carrying this T cell receptor (beta chain) appeared a few times. This sample is part of a study of response to subunit inactivated influenza vaccine. MiXCR was run by TCRdb on the RT-PCR reads, yielding one entry per CDR3 protein. This table holds about half a million distinct CDR3 sequences, about 7.6% found once. CDR1 is SGHTA and CDR2 is FQGNSA in the germline V gene. The CDR3 has 15 residues. With V trimmed by 1 base and J by 6 bases, 4 bases remained unmatched. This receptor was taken from a man in his fifties or sixties who received an inactivated influenza vaccine. This material consisted of PBMCs from blood, taken 23 to 25 months after vaccination. The chain joins TRBV7-2 to TRBJ2-5, with 11 positions matching TRBD2. CDR3: CASSLVVAGGQTQYF. The CDR3 bases are TGTGCCAGCAGCTTAGTAGTAGCGGGAGGGCAGACCCAGTACTTC.